This T cell receptor beta chain originates from a study of T-cell reconstitution after alpha-beta-depleted transplantation in children. Trimming cost V 11 bases and J 8 bases; bases outside gene matches: 2. CDR3 length: 9 residues. In germline, CDR1 is MGHDK, CDR2 SYGVNS. The TCRbeta library incorporated unique molecular identifiers. TCRdb recomputed calls from the PCR reads with MiXCR, one row per CDR3 protein. The data hold about 690,000 distinct CDR3 sequences, with 16% observed a single time. The sample was PBMCs from the stem cell graft donor, taken from the stem cell graft. The chain combines TRBV25-1 with TRBJ1-1, with 7 positions matching TRBD1. The receptor comes from a human donor who donated a stem cell graft to a child with acute myeloid leukemia. CDR3 sequence reads: CAAGQEAFF. CDR3 bases: TGTGCCGCGGGACAGGAAGCTTTCTTT.